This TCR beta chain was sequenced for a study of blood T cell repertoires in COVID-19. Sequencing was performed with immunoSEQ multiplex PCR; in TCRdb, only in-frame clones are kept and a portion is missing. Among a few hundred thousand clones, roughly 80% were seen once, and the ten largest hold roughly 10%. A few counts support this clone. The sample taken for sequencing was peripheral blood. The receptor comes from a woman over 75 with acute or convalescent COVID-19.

The CDR3 is CASSLGPGGTAFF. The DNA of the CDR3 is TGTGCCAGCAGCTTAGGCCCAGGGGGGACGGCTTTCTTT. The chain is built from TRBV11-3 and TRBJ1-1; 7 bases align to TRBD1. The CDR3 loop spans 13 amino acids. J was trimmed by 11 bases and V by 1 base; bases with no gene match: 7. The germline V gene has CDR1 SGHNT and CDR2 YENEEA.